The sequence of this TCR beta chain was determined in a study of CD8 T cells in ankylosing spondylitis. Study findings and constraints: Earlier authors reported some of these motif variants in reactive arthritis synovial fluid and blood. Characteristic of ankylosing spondylitis blood, it appeared, was a TCR beta motif comprising about eight highly homologous variants. Enrichment of disease-linked clones was reportedly significant in matched ankylosing spondylitis synovial fluid.

This clonotype was observed a few times. As yet, its antigen is unknown. CDR1 and CDR2 (germline): SGHRS, YFSETQ. CDR3 length: 15 amino acids. The V and J ends lost 4 bases and 0 bases respectively, with 12 bases between them. Each TCR beta library was made by quantitative 5'-RACE that incorporated molecular barcodes. TCRdb ran MiXCR on the 5' RACE reads and lists one entry per CDR3 protein. This table holds fewer than 500,000 distinct CDR3 sequences, 20% to 25% found once. The V gene is TRBV5-1, the J gene TRBJ2-3, with D possibly being TRBD1 or TRBD2 (5 bases each). The clonotype was recovered from a male donor with ankylosing spondylitis. The sample comprised blood, either unsorted or a sorted T cell fraction (not recorded which). CDR3 region: CASSLGTASTDTQYF. CDR3 nucleotides: TGCGCCAGCAGCCTCGGGACCGCTAGCACAGATACGCAGTATTTT.